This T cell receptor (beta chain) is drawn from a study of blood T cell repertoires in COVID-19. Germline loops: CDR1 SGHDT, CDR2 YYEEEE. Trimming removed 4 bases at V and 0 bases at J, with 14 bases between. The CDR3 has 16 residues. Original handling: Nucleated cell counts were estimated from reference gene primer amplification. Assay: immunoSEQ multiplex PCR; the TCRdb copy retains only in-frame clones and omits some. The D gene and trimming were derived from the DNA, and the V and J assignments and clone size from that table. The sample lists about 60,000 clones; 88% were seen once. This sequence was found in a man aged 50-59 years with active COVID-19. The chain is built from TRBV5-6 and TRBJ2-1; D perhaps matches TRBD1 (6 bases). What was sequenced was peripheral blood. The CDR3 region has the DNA TGTGCCAGCAGCCTTAACAGGGTAAGCTCCTACAATGAGCAGTTCTTC. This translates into CASSLNRVSSYNEQFF.